This passage covers 23 T cell receptor beta chains from one sample sequenced in a study of Graves' ophthalmopathy and Graves' hyperthyroidism. RNA transcripts served as template for amplifying TCR beta CDR3 sequences. First-round RT-PCR with HTBI primers preceded a second-round multiplex PCR. Using its own MiXCR run on the multiplex PCR reads, TCRdb lists one record per CDR3 protein. Here the sample spans roughly 170,000 distinct CDR3 sequences, 35% to 50% being singletons. The sequenced sample consisted of peripheral blood. All receptors come from a man in his thirties or forties with Graves' ophthalmopathy.

The rearrangement uses TRBV6-1 and TRBJ1-5, with 12 bases fitting TRBD1. Germline V gene sequence: CDR1 MNHNS, CDR2 SASEGT. V shed 7 bases, J shed 0 bases, and the junction held 7 bases outside the gene matches. The CDR3 consists of 17 residues. The chain's CDR3 is CASKAGQGAFSNQPQHF. The DNA for the CDR3 is TGTGCCAGCAAAGCGGGACAGGGGGCCTTTAGCAATCAGCCCCAGCATTTT.

This rearrangement joins TRBV7-3 to TRBJ1-1, with TRBD1 identical over 8 bases. CDR1 and CDR2 from the germline V gene are SGHTA and FQGTGA. The CDR3 consists of 16 residues. V shed 5 bases, J shed 5 bases, and the junction held 13 bases outside the gene matches. The CDR3 sequence: CASSPRQGSTKTEAFF. In DNA form, the CDR3 reads TGTGCCAGCAGCCCTAGACAGGGGTCTACGAAAACTGAAGCTTTCTTT.

This clonotype came up many times. The chain uses TRBV11-1 and TRBJ1-2, with 9 nucleotides matching TRBD1. The ends lost 5 bases at V and 4 bases at J; junction bases unmatched: 11. Germline loops: CDR1 SGHAT, CDR2 FQDESV (reference sequence). The CDR3 length is 16 residues. The CDR3 here is CASSHWTGAKTYGYTF. The CDR3 bases are TGTGCCAGCAGCCACTGGACAGGGGCTAAAACCTATGGCTACACCTTC.

CDR3 nucleotides: TGTGCCAGCAGTTTATCGGGGCTCTCTGGAAACACCATATATTTT. This sequence encodes CASSLSGLSGNTIYF. J is TRBJ1-3 and V is TRBV12-3 or TRBV12-4, with D possibly being TRBD1 (5 bases). The V gene lost 2 bases and the J gene lost 0 bases, with 8 bases spanning the gap. CDR3 length: 15 amino acids.

This clonotype was picked up many times. The DNA for the CDR3 is TGTGCCAGCAGCTTCCAGAGCTCCTACGAGCAGTACTTC. This sequence encodes CASSFQSSYEQYF. The V call is TRBV7-2, the J call TRBJ2-7; D remains ambiguous. V was trimmed by 3 bases and J by 0 bases, leaving 6 bases between them. The CDR3 length is 13 residues. The germline gives CDR1 SGHTA, CDR2 FQGNSA.

The chain links TRBV29-1 to TRBJ1-2, with a weak D call TRBD1 (5 bases). CDR1 SQVTM and CDR2 ANQGSEA come from the germline V gene. V was cut by 5 bases and J by 0 bases, with 13 bases left in between. The CDR3 has 14 amino acids. In DNA, the CDR3 is TGCAGCGTTAAGGGAGACAGATCTAACTATGGCTACACCTTC. Protein sequence: CSVKGDRSNYGYTF.

The V gene is TRBV12-3 or TRBV12-4, the J gene TRBJ1-6; possible D gene TRBD1, 6 bases. V was shortened by 6 bases and J by 7 bases, with 13 bases between the two germline ends. This CDR3 contains 14 residues. The DNA of the CDR3 is TGTGCCAGCAGGACAGGTTCGAGCAATTCACCCCTCCACTTT. Its protein is CASRTGSSNSPLHF.

At least ten counts were recorded for this clonotype. V and J are TRBV20-1 and TRBJ2-7, with D possibly called TRBD1 or TRBD2 (5 bases each). Germline-derived CDR1 and CDR2 are DFQATT and SNEGSKA (reference sequence). CDR3 length equals 13 residues. V gave up 4 bases and J gave up 2 bases, with 12 bases separating them. Written as DNA, the CDR3 is TGCAGTGCTATCCCTGGGGGTGCCTACGAGCAGTACTTC. This codes for CSAIPGGAYEQYF.

The CDR3 coding sequence is TGTGCCAGCAGTTCAGAAGGGACCCAGTACTTC. Its translation: CASSSEGTQYF. The chain couples TRBV12-3 or TRBV12-4 to TRBJ2-5; D call uncertain. The V end was cut by 4 bases, the J end by 7 bases, with 7 bases between. The CDR3 runs to 11 residues.

The rearrangement links TRBV28 to TRBJ1-2, with TRBD1 as a possible D gene (5 bases). Germline CDR1 and CDR2: MDHEN and SYDVKM. Trimming shortened V by 2 bases and J by 8 bases, and 18 bases separated the two germline ends. CDR3 length: 15 amino acids. CDR3 sequence reads: CASSLVSGLMGGYTF. Written as DNA, the CDR3 is TGTGCCAGCAGTTTAGTATCAGGGTTAATGGGGGGCTACACCTTC.

V and J are TRBV12-3 or TRBV12-4 and TRBJ1-5; no reliable D call. Trimming took 6 bases from V and 7 from J, leaving 13 bases between them. The CDR3 is 13 residues long. CDR3 nucleotide sequence: TGTGCCAGCAGCCCGGGAAGAGTACAGCCCCAGCATTTT. This translates into CASSPGRVQPQHF.

This clonotype was seen at least ten times. The chain is built from TRBV2 and TRBJ1-1, with D possibly being TRBD1 (6 bases). V was cut by 6 bases and J by 7 bases, with 12 bases left in between. CDR1 SNHLY and CDR2 FYNNEI come from the germline V gene. CDR3 length: 12 residues. CDR3 residues: CASRDDRSEAFF. The CDR3 DNA follows: TGTGCCAGCAGAGACGACAGGAGTGAAGCTTTCTTT.

This clonotype showed up many times. The rearrangement links TRBV7-9 to TRBJ2-4, with 10 bases matching TRBD2. J gave up 8 bases and V 6 bases, and 10 bases lay outside the gene matches. CDR1 is SEHNR, CDR2 FQNEAQ, per germline (reference sequence). CDR3 length equals 15 residues. The CDR3 DNA reads TGTGCCAGCAGTCCAAGACTAGCGGGCGGGGACATTCAGTACTTC. Protein product: CASSPRLAGGDIQYF.

The chain carries TRBV12-3 or TRBV12-4 and TRBJ1-2; D is ambiguous. The CDR3 covers 13 residues. V shed 2 bases and J shed 4 bases, with 8 bases lying between them. Here the CDR3 reads CASSLSGPYGYTF. The CDR3 DNA reads TGTGCCAGCAGTTTATCCGGGCCCTATGGCTACACCTTC.

Ten or more counts support this clonotype. The CDR3 loop is CASIQGTGYQPQHF. The DNA of the CDR3 is TGTGCCAGCATCCAGGGGACAGGCTATCAGCCCCAGCATTTT. This chain uses TRBV6-2 or TRBV6-3 with TRBJ1-5; TRBD1 agrees at 8 bases. CDR3 size: 14 residues. Germline CDR1 and CDR2: MNHEY and SVGEGT. Trimming cost V 7 bases and J 5 bases; bases outside gene matches: 7.

This clonotype was seen repeatedly, ten times or more. The chain has TRBV5-1 and TRBJ1-2; 7 bases are shared with TRBD1. The V gene end was trimmed by 5 bases and the J gene end by 5 bases; junction bases not matched to a gene: 3. This CDR3 has 12 amino acids. CDR1 is SGHRS, CDR2 YFSETQ, per germline. The CDR3 nucleotides are TGCGCCAGCAGTGTCAGGGGGTATGGCTACACCTTC. This gives the protein CASSVRGYGYTF.

This clonotype has a single count. The V and J genes are TRBV7-8 and TRBJ2-4; the match to TRBD2 covers 10 bases. CDR1 and CDR2 from the germline V gene are SGHVS and FQNEAQ. The V gene end was trimmed by 2 bases and the J gene end by 7 bases; junction bases not matched to a gene: 17. There are 19 residues in the CDR3. CDR3 loop: CASSLRGAGGPLRVNIQYF. DNA of the CDR3: TGTGCCAGCAGCTTACGGGGAGCGGGAGGGCCCCTACGGGTGAACATTCAGTACTTC.

This clonotype was seen repeatedly, ten times or more. The chain recombines TRBV6-5 with TRBJ1-2; D not resolved. CDR3 length equals 15 residues. The V gene lost 0 bases and the J gene lost 2 bases, with 10 bases spanning the gap. Germline loops: CDR1 MNHEY, CDR2 SVGAGI. The CDR3 DNA is TGTGCCAGCAGTTACTCGGTGGGCTCAAACTATGGCTACACCTTC. It is translated as CASSYSVGSNYGYTF.

This clonotype was counted many times. This chain joins TRBV5-5 and TRBJ1-1; D gene uncertain. The CDR3 has 13 amino acids. The V gene's germline CDR1 is SGHKS and CDR2 YYEKEE (reference sequence). Trimming stripped 0 bases from V and 4 bases from J, with 7 bases between. The CDR3 is CASSLGQITEAFF. The CDR3, as DNA: TGTGCCAGCAGCTTGGGGCAAATCACTGAAGCTTTCTTT.

This chain links TRBV12-3 or TRBV12-4 with TRBJ1-1, with 7 bases matching TRBD1. Germline trimming cut 6 bases from V and 1 base from J; bases unmatched to any gene: 14. This CDR3 is 17 amino acids long. The CDR3 nucleotides read TGTGCCAGCAGCGGCCAGCCGGGACAGATTCCGAACACTGAAGCTTTCTTT. This translates into CASSGQPGQIPNTEAFF.

This sequence joins TRBV6-1 and TRBJ1-3; weak D call: TRBD1 (5 bases). The V gene lost 6 bases and the J gene lost 4 bases, with 10 bases spanning the gap. Germline CDR1 reads MNHNS; CDR2 reads SASEGT. The CDR3 covers 13 residues. CDR3 region: CASSTGIGNTIYF. The CDR3 DNA reads TGTGCCAGCAGCACAGGAATAGGAAACACCATATATTTT.

This clonotype was recorded at least ten times. V and J are TRBV27 and TRBJ1-1, with D uncertain. Looked up from germline, CDR1 is MNHEY and CDR2 is SMNVEV (reference sequence). The CDR3 spans 16 residues. Trimming stripped 0 bases from V and 2 bases from J, with 13 bases between. CDR3 protein: CASSLSLTRRNTEAFF. CDR3 DNA: TGTGCCAGCAGTTTATCCTTGACCCGGAGAAACACTGAAGCTTTCTTT.

This clonotype was seen ten or more times. The rearrangement uses TRBV6-6 and TRBJ1-1; D is unclear. V shed 6 bases and J shed 0 bases, with 11 bases lying between them. The CDR3 is 14 amino acids. The V gene's germline CDR1 is MNHNY and CDR2 SVGAGI (reference sequence). The CDR3 nucleotides are TGTGCCAGCAGGTCGACCGGTATGAACACTGAAGCTTTCTTT. Its protein is CASRSTGMNTEAFF.